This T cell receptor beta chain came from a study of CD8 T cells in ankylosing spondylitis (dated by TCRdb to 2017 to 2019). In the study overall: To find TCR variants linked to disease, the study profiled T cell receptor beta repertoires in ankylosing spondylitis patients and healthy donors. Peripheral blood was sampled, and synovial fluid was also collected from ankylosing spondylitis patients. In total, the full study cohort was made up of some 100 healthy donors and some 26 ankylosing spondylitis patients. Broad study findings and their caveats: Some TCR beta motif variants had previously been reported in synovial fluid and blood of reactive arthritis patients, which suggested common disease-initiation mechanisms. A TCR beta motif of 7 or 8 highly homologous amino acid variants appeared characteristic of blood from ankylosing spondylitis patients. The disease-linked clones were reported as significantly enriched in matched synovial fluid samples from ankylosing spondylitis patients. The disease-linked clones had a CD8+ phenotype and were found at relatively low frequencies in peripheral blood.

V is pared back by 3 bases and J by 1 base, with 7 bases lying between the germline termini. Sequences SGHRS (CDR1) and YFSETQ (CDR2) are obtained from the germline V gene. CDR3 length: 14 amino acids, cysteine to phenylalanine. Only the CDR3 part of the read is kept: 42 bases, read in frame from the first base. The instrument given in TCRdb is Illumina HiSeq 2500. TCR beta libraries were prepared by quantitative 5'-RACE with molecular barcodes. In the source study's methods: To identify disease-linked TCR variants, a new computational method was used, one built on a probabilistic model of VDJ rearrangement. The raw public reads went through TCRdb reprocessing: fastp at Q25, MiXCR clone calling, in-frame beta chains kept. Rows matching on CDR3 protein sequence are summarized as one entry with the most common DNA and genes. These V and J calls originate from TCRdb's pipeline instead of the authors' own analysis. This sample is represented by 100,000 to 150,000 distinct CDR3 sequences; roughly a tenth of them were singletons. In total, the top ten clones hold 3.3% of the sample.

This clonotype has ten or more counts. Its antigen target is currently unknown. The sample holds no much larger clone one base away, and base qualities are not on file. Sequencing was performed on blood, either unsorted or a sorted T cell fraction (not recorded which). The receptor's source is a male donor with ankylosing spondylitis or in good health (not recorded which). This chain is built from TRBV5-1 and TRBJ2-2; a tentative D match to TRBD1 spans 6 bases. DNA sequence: TGCGCCAGCAGCTGGGGACAGAACACCGGGGAGCTGTTTTTT. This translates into CASSWGQNTGELFF.